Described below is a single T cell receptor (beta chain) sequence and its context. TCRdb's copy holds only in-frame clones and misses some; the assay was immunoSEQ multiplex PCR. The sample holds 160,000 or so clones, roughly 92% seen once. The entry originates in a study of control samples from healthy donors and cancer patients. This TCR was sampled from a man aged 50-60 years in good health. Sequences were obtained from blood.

CDR3 in DNA: TGTGCCAGCAGCTTAGCGGCGGGAGGGTACACCGGGGAGCTGTTTTTT. Its protein is CASSLAAGGYTGELFF. The rearrangement links TRBV7-8 to TRBJ2-2; 9 bases are shared with TRBD2. Germline CDR1 is SGHVS and CDR2 is FQNEAQ. Germline trimming cut 0 bases from V and 3 bases from J; bases unmatched to any gene: 2. The length of the CDR3 is 16 residues.